This record concerns one TCR beta chain sequence. The antigen is unknown. This sample stems from a study of graft-versus-host responses after intestinal transplantation. Study in general: Isolated intestinal, liver-intestinal, or multivisceral transplants had been given to the recipients. Recipients uniformly received anti-thymocyte globulin induction, followed by tacrolimus and steroids for approximately 3 years. Study outcomes and limitations: Present in recipient marrow, GvH clones included some that appeared first in ileum or blood. Clonal ratios of graft-versus-host to host-versus-graft in allografts were high for patients exhibiting graft-donor T cell macrochimerism.

The CDR3 spans 18 residues. The J segment lost 6 bases and the V segment lost 7 bases, leaving 16 bases of the junction unmatched. Germline V CDR1 and CDR2: MNHEY, SMNVEV (reference sequence). Sequenced by immunoSEQ multiplex PCR; TCRdb stores in-frame clones only, minus some. The table has roughly 99,000 clones, 85% to 95% seen once; the top ten hold over 0.06%. The chain employs TRBV27 and TRBJ2-7; 15 nucleotides agree with TRBD2. Source: unstimulated CD8+ T cells sorted from spleen or lymph node cells, taken before transplant. The source is a human donor who was the organ donor for an intestinal transplant. The DNA of the CDR3 is TGTGCCAGCAAGCGCGGACTAGCGGGAGGGCCCTGGGCAAGCGAGCAGTACTTC. It yields the protein CASKRGLAGGPWASEQYF.